The text below deals with one TCR beta chain. Its antigen is undetermined. Staff drew around 10 milliliters of peripheral blood from each donor. The authors ran a second PCR of about 6 to 11 cycles using a sample-barcoded 5' primer and a J-beta primer mix. Per sample, CDR3-containing paired-end reads numbered at least 2.5 million. TCRdb passed the 5' RACE reads through MiXCR, listing each CDR3 protein once. This sample has hundreds of thousands of distinct CDR3 sequences; less than 60% occur once, and the top ten carry around 23%. V lost 5 bases, J lost 6 bases, and 14 bases lay in between. CDR1 is SGHVS, CDR2 FQNEAQ, per germline. The CDR3 sequence is 13 residues long. This sample was taken from a study of blood T cells in healthy people across ages. General study results and limits: Strong correlation was found linking TCR beta diversity to naive T cell percentage.

Input material: blood. This TCR was recovered from a man at least 80 years old in good health. The chain employs TRBV7-8 and TRBJ2-7; perhaps TRBD2 as D (5 bases). The CDR3 DNA reads TGTGCCAGCAGCAGGAGGACCGGTGGCGAGCAGTACTTC. It codes for CASSRRTGGEQYF.